This TCR beta chain originates from a study of cytomegalovirus exposure and HLA in healthy donors. Whole-study context: Approximately 85 million unique TCRs from HLA-typed donors were held in an early release of data.

For this clone: Its specificity is not known.

The PCR was carried out with 60 Vbeta primers and 13 Jbeta primers. The assay was immunoSEQ multiplex PCR, and TCRdb's table has in-frame clones only and misses some. Among roughly 190,000 clones listed, 77% were seen once. Study outcomes and limitations: An analysis that was carried out later associated about 17,000 TCR beta sequences with HLA alleles at 0.05 false discovery rate. Later analysis identified several of the most significant clusters that appeared linked to common viral pathogens.

CDR1 is GTSNPN and CDR2 is SVGIG in the germline V gene (reference sequence). The germline V and J ends were trimmed by 2 bases and 4 bases, with 9 bases remaining between them. The CDR3 consists of 13 residues. Sequencing was carried out using PBMCs. The rearrangement uses TRBV30 and TRBJ1-5; TRBD1 might be the D (6 bases). The sequence came from a female donor in good health and CMV-seronegative. The CDR3 region has the DNA TGTGCCTGGAGTATTAGGGGGAATCAGCCCCAGCATTTT. Translation: CAWSIRGNQPQHF.